The 17 T cell receptor beta chains reported below all come from one sample, sequenced in a study of blood T cell repertoires in COVID-19. Measured with immunoSEQ multiplex PCR; TCRdb has only the in-frame clones, and not every one. The data hold more than 300,000 clones, with about 88% observed a single time. Sample: PBMCs or T cells enriched from blood (not recorded which). The receptors come from a woman younger than 30 who had recovered from COVID-19.

This clone was observed a single time. In nucleotides, the CDR3 is TGTGCCAGCAGTAGACAGGGCGGAACCTACGAGCAGTACTTC. It codes for CASSRQGGTYEQYF. The V gene is TRBV6-5, the J gene TRBJ2-7; 7 bases line up with TRBD1. Germline-derived CDR1 and CDR2 are MNHEY and SVGAGI. The junction had 6 bases not matched to a gene; V was cut back by 5 bases and J by 2 bases. The CDR3 length is 14 residues.

The gene calls are TRBV6-5 and TRBJ1-2; D ambiguous. V dropped 4 bases and J dropped 2 bases, with 14 bases sitting between them. CDR1 and CDR2 from the germline V gene are MNHEY and SVGAGI. CDR3 length: 15 residues. CDR3 coding DNA: TGTGCCAGCAGTTTAAGCTATCCCCCAAACTATGGCTACACCTTC. Encoded protein: CASSLSYPPNYGYTF.

CDR3 coding DNA: TGCGCCAGCAGCTTGGCCGGGGATGAGAGCTATGGCTACACCTTC. Translating it yields CASSLAGDESYGYTF. The V call is TRBV5-1, the J call TRBJ1-2; unclear D gene. This CDR3 spans 15 amino acids. The V gene lost 0 bases and the J gene lost 4 bases, with 13 bases spanning the gap. Germline CDR1 is SGHRS and CDR2 is YFSETQ. Using reference TRBV5-1 and TRBJ1-2 for the parts outside the CDR3, the full variable domain is KAGVTQTPRYLIKTRGQQVTLSCSPISGHRSVSWYQQTPGQGLQFLFEYFSETQRNKGNFPGRFSGRQFSNSRSEMNVSTLELGDSALYLCASSLAGDESYGYTFGSGTRLTVV.

J is TRBJ2-1 and V is TRBV27, with D perhaps TRBD1 (6 bases). Trimming left V 3 bases short and J 4 bases short, with 16 bases between. This CDR3 is built from 16 residues. The germline V gene has CDR1 MNHEY and CDR2 SMNVEV (reference sequence). The CDR3 protein is CASSFGTGHRYNEQFF. CDR3 sequence (DNA): TGTGCCAGCAGTTTTGGGACGGGACACCGATACAATGAGCAGTTCTTC.

The chain links TRBV28 to TRBJ1-2, with 9 bases identical to TRBD1. V gave up 7 bases and J gave up 7 bases; unmatched junction bases: 7. Germline V gene sequence: CDR1 MDHEN, CDR2 SYDVKM. The CDR3 has 13 residues. CDR3 residues: CASMYRDRAGYTF. The CDR3 DNA is TGTGCCAGCATGTACCGGGACAGGGCTGGCTACACCTTC.

The CDR3 nucleotides read TGCAGTGCTAGTCCCGGGGGAGGGGCGAGTAGTTCACCCCTCCACTTT. Its translation is CSASPGGGASSSPLHF. The chain uses TRBV20-1 and TRBJ1-6; weak D call: TRBD1 (5 bases). Germline CDR1 is DFQATT and CDR2 is SNEGSKA (reference sequence). V lost 3 bases, J lost 9 bases, and 21 bases lay in between. This CDR3 spans 16 amino acids.

This sequence joins TRBV30 and TRBJ1-6; 10 bases are a match to TRBD1. Germline CDR1 reads GTSNPN; CDR2 reads SVGIG (reference sequence). V lost 8 bases to trimming and J lost 10 bases; unmatched junction nucleotides: 11. CDR3 length: 14 amino acids. This CDR3 reads CARRRQGARSPLHF. The CDR3 bases are TGTGCCCGCCGCCGACAGGGGGCAAGGTCACCCCTCCACTTT.

The genes are TRBV7-9 and TRBJ2-6; no clear D. Deletions cut 7 bases from V and 2 bases from J, with 12 bases between. This CDR3 comprises 15 residues. Germline V gene lookup returns CDR1 SEHNR and CDR2 FQNEAQ (reference sequence). The CDR3 DNA reads TGTGCCAGCACCACACAACGGGCTGGGGCCAACGTCCTGACTTTC. Amino acids: CASTTQRAGANVLTF.

The genes are TRBV4-3 and TRBJ2-1; D possibly corresponds to TRBD1 (6 bases). CDR1 and CDR2 from the germline V gene are LGHNA and YSLEER. This CDR3 has 12 residues. V lost 0 bases to trimming and J lost 12 bases, with 9 bases between them. CDR3 amino acids: CASSQDRGVQFF. The CDR3 DNA reads TGCGCCAGCAGCCAAGACAGGGGAGTGCAGTTCTTC.

CDR3 bases: TGTGCCAGCAGCAGATCCGGAGGGATCTACGAGCAGTACTTC. Its translation is CASSRSGGIYEQYF. V gene TRBV9 combines with J gene TRBJ2-7; D may be TRBD2 (6 bases). Germline lookup yields CDR1 SGDLS and CDR2 YYNGEE. The V end lost 4 bases, the J end lost 3 bases, and 14 bases lay between the germline ends. This CDR3 is built from 14 residues.

The V call is TRBV9, the J call TRBJ1-4, with TRBD1 matching over 9 bases. Germline V gene data show CDR1 as SGDLS and CDR2 as YYNGEE. The ends lost 4 bases at V and 8 bases at J; junction bases unmatched: 9. The CDR3 spans 15 residues. CDR3 in DNA: TGTGCCAGCAGCTCCCGGACAGGGGAACCAGAAAAACTGTTTTTT. Its protein product is CASSSRTGEPEKLFF.

The chain couples TRBV6-1 to TRBJ1-4; D unresolved. The CDR3 extends over 14 amino acids. V dropped 2 bases and J dropped 7 bases, with 11 bases sitting between them. The V gene's germline CDR1 is MNHNS and CDR2 SASEGT. DNA for the CDR3: TGTGCCAGCAGTGAAATGGGCAGATCTGAAAAACTGTTTTTT. This gives the protein CASSEMGRSEKLFF.

This clone came up a few times. V and J are TRBV28 and TRBJ1-1; TRBD1 matches at 7 bases. V trimming: 6 bases; J trimming: 6 bases; junction bases outside the gene matches: 10. This CDR3 has 14 amino acids. The germline gives CDR1 MDHEN, CDR2 SYDVKM. The CDR3 sequence is CASRPQGPGAEAFF. The CDR3 coding sequence is TGTGCCAGCAGACCACAGGGGCCTGGGGCTGAAGCTTTCTTT.

J is TRBJ1-2 and V is TRBV27; tentative D call: TRBD1 (6 bases). The V end lost 6 bases, the J end lost 3 bases, and 20 bases lay between the germline ends. Germline loops: CDR1 MNHEY, CDR2 SMNVEV (reference sequence). The length of the CDR3 is 16 residues. The CDR3 region has the DNA TGTGCCAGCAGGACCGGGACACGACCTTTCGACTATGGCTACACCTTC. Protein: CASRTGTRPFDYGYTF.

CDR3: CASSLEKNSGNTEAFF. The CDR3 coding sequence is TGTGCCAGCAGCTTAGAAAAGAACAGTGGGAACACTGAAGCTTTCTTT. V gene TRBV7-3 combines with J gene TRBJ1-1; D remains ambiguous. Trimming stripped 2 bases from V and 1 base from J, with 14 bases between. The V gene's germline CDR1 is SGHTA and CDR2 FQGTGA. There are 16 residues in the CDR3.

Remarks on this clone: Other DNA variants within this sample encode the same CDR3. V gene TRBV19 combines with J gene TRBJ1-5; D uncertain. CDR1 and CDR2 from the germline V gene are LNHDA and SQIVND (reference sequence). Trimming took 1 base from V and 1 from J, leaving 8 bases between them. The CDR3 covers 15 residues. This CDR3 is CASSIGGGSNQPQHF. The CDR3 region has the DNA TGTGCCAGTAGTATAGGGGGAGGGAGCAATCAGCCCCAGCATTTT.

The rearrangement uses TRBV4-3 and TRBJ2-7; no firm D call. Germline V gene lookup returns CDR1 LGHNA and CDR2 YSLEER. Between the trimmed V and J ends, which lost 0 bases and 3 bases, there was a span of 3 bases. The CDR3 runs 12 residues. The CDR3 DNA follows: TGCGCCAGCAGCCAAGACGGCTACGAGCAGTACTTC. Residues: CASSQDGYEQYF.